This T cell receptor beta chain was recorded in a study of radiotherapy plus CTLA-4 blockade in lung cancer. Study-level findings and limits: Blood TCR clones of tumor origin expanded after radiotherapy plus ipilimumab. Dynamics of early blood T cell clones, together with interferon-beta, were reportedly the best predictors of response.

Trimming took off 4 bases at V and 0 bases at J, with 13 bases between the two ends. There are 15 residues in the CDR3. Germline V gene lookup returns CDR1 LNHDA and CDR2 SQIVND (reference sequence). The study treated chemo-refractory metastatic non-small-cell lung cancer patients with focal radiation plus ipilimumab CTLA-4 blockade. This table comes from immunoSEQ multiplex PCR, and its TCRdb copy is limited to in-frame clones, with some not included. In the table there are tens of thousands of clones, roughly 60% of which are singletons. This clone was picked up a small number of times. The target antigen is unknown.

The genes are TRBV19 and TRBJ2-7; D gene ambiguous. Here the sequenced sample was peripheral blood, taken from a patient treated with radiotherapy plus ipilimumab. The clonotype originates from a human donor with non-small cell lung cancer who had a partial response to radiotherapy plus ipilimumab. CDR3 nucleotides: TGTGCCAGTAGTACCTTAGGCCGACTCTCCTACGAGCAGTACTTC. This encodes CASSTLGRLSYEQYF.